This is a list of T cell receptor beta chains from one sample in a study of CD8 T cells in Susac syndrome. A single record per CDR3 protein comes from TCRdb applying MiXCR to the immunoSEQ multiplex PCR reads. The table shows approximately 170,000 distinct CDR3 sequences, with 92% occurring only once. Sequencing was performed on CD4+ T cells from PBMCs. The receptors stem from a human donor in good health. The CDR3 runs from the conserved cysteine through the conserved F or W. The D gene is left open where the match is weak. Size is stated for part of the rows, as once, few or many counts, or as a class when the clone is expanded.

v_call: TRBV29-1; j_call: TRBJ1-1; clone_size: -; d_call: -; cdr3_aa: CSVGQGRHTEAFF; cdr3_nt: TGCAGCGTTGGGCAGGGGAGGCACACTGAAGCTTTCTTT
v_call: TRBV5-4; j_call: TRBJ2-6; clone_size: -; d_call: -; cdr3_aa: CASSLYSGANVLTF; cdr3_nt: TGTGCCAGCAGCTTATACTCTGGGGCCAACGTCCTGACTTTC
v_call: TRBV12-3/TRBV12-4; j_call: TRBJ2-3; clone_size: -; d_call: -; cdr3_aa: CASSLSASTDTQYF; cdr3_nt: TGTGCCAGCAGTTTGTCGGCTAGCACAGATACGCAGTATTTT
v_call: TRBV6-2/TRBV6-3; j_call: TRBJ1-5; clone_size: -; d_call: -; cdr3_aa: CASSYSSARVTNQPQHF; cdr3_nt: TGTGCCAGCAGTTACTCGTCAGCCAGGGTAACAAATCAGCCCCAGCATTTT
v_call: TRBV10-2; j_call: TRBJ2-2; clone_size: -; d_call: -; cdr3_aa: CASSESNRAGELFF; cdr3_nt: TGCGCCAGCAGTGAGTCGAACAGGGCCGGGGAGCTGTTTTTT
v_call: TRBV6-1; j_call: TRBJ2-7; clone_size: -; d_call: TRBD1; cdr3_aa: CASRTAKTGKSSYEQYF; cdr3_nt: TGTGCCAGCAGGACAGCCAAGACAGGGAAGAGCTCCTACGAGCAGTACTTC
v_call: TRBV6-5; j_call: TRBJ1-2; clone_size: -; d_call: TRBD1; cdr3_aa: CAIQGAYGYTF; cdr3_nt: TGTGCCATCCAGGGGGCTTATGGCTACACCTTC
v_call: TRBV20-1; j_call: TRBJ2-3; clone_size: -; d_call: TRBD2; cdr3_aa: CSAGTSGTDTQYF; cdr3_nt: TGCAGTGCTGGGACTAGCGGCACAGATACGCAGTATTTT
v_call: TRBV20-1; j_call: TRBJ2-1; clone_size: once; d_call: -; cdr3_aa: CSATRTRFF; cdr3_nt: TGCAGTGCTACCAGGACGAGGTTCTTC
v_call: TRBV5-6; j_call: TRBJ1-6; clone_size: -; d_call: TRBD1; cdr3_aa: CASSTDWTGLDSPLHF; cdr3_nt: TGTGCCAGCAGCACAGATTGGACAGGGTTGGATTCACCCCTCCACTTT
v_call: TRBV12-3/TRBV12-4; j_call: TRBJ1-6; clone_size: -; d_call: -; cdr3_aa: CASRKGGFNSPLHF; cdr3_nt: TGTGCCAGCAGAAAAGGGGGTTTCAATTCACCCCTCCACTTT
v_call: TRBV18; j_call: TRBJ2-5; clone_size: -; d_call: TRBD1; cdr3_aa: CASSRGTGAQETQYF; cdr3_nt: TGTGCCAGCTCACGGGGGACAGGGGCCCAAGAGACCCAGTACTTC
v_call: TRBV5-4; j_call: TRBJ2-3; clone_size: -; d_call: -; cdr3_aa: CASSPTRGLGDTQYF; cdr3_nt: TGTGCCAGCAGCCCGACCAGGGGTTTAGGGGATACGCAGTATTTT
v_call: TRBV7-9; j_call: TRBJ2-7; clone_size: -; d_call: TRBD2; cdr3_aa: CASSLGGSGDSEQYF; cdr3_nt: TGTGCCAGCAGCTTAGGTGGTAGCGGGGACTCTGAGCAGTACTTC
v_call: TRBV2; j_call: TRBJ1-2; clone_size: -; d_call: TRBD1; cdr3_aa: CASSDPDRDYGYTF; cdr3_nt: TGTGCCAGCAGTGACCCGGACAGGGACTATGGCTACACCTTC
v_call: TRBV18; j_call: TRBJ2-2; clone_size: -; d_call: -; cdr3_aa: CASSPSGAGELFF; cdr3_nt: TGTGCCAGCTCACCATCAGGGGCCGGGGAGCTGTTTTTT
v_call: TRBV10-3; j_call: TRBJ1-3; clone_size: once; d_call: -; cdr3_aa: CAISGERAYSGNTIYF; cdr3_nt: TGTGCCATCAGTGGGGAGAGGGCGTACTCTGGAAACACCATATATTTT
v_call: TRBV7-9; j_call: TRBJ1-5; clone_size: -; d_call: -; cdr3_aa: CASSLGGPQHF; cdr3_nt: TGTGCCAGCAGCTTAGGAGGGCCCCAGCATTTT
v_call: TRBV27; j_call: TRBJ2-2; clone_size: -; d_call: -; cdr3_aa: CASSLYRDTGELFF; cdr3_nt: TGTGCCAGCAGTTTATATCGGGATACCGGGGAGCTGTTTTTT
v_call: TRBV2; j_call: TRBJ2-7; clone_size: -; d_call: -; cdr3_aa: CASSESDGNYEQYF; cdr3_nt: TGTGCCAGCAGTGAATCGGACGGAAACTACGAGCAGTACTTC
v_call: TRBV7-2; j_call: TRBJ2-7; clone_size: -; d_call: -; cdr3_aa: CASSPWGSEQYF; cdr3_nt: TGTGCCAGCAGCCCGTGGGGGTCCGAGCAGTACTTC
v_call: TRBV30; j_call: TRBJ2-6; clone_size: -; d_call: -; cdr3_aa: CACLFTGSGANVLTF; cdr3_nt: TGTGCCTGTTTATTTACAGGGTCTGGGGCCAACGTCCTGACTTTC
v_call: TRBV14; j_call: TRBJ2-5; clone_size: -; d_call: -; cdr3_aa: CASSPRDSPWETQYF; cdr3_nt: TGTGCCAGCAGCCCCCGGGACTCCCCATGGGAGACCCAGTACTTC
v_call: TRBV2; j_call: TRBJ2-1; clone_size: -; d_call: TRBD2; cdr3_aa: CASRYTSGVADEQFF; cdr3_nt: TGTGCCAGCAGGTATACTAGCGGGGTAGCAGATGAGCAGTTCTTC
v_call: TRBV28; j_call: TRBJ2-2; clone_size: once; d_call: TRBD1; cdr3_aa: CASSPRQGAGELFF; cdr3_nt: TGTGCCAGCAGTCCCAGACAGGGCGCCGGGGAGCTGTTTTTT
v_call: TRBV6-5; j_call: TRBJ2-3; clone_size: -; d_call: -; cdr3_aa: CASANQGHTDTQYF; cdr3_nt: TGTGCCAGTGCGAATCAGGGCCACACAGATACGCAGTATTTT
v_call: TRBV29-1; j_call: TRBJ1-4; clone_size: -; d_call: -; cdr3_aa: CSGGTGFNEKLFF; cdr3_nt: TGCAGCGGCGGAACAGGGTTTAATGAAAAACTGTTTTTT
v_call: TRBV21-1; j_call: TRBJ2-5; clone_size: -; d_call: -; cdr3_aa: CASSKKGKTQYF; cdr3_nt: TGTGCCAGCAGCAAAAAAGGGAAGACCCAGTACTTC
v_call: TRBV6-1; j_call: TRBJ2-6; clone_size: -; d_call: -; cdr3_aa: CASSITLGTQFSGANVLTF; cdr3_nt: TGTGCCAGCAGTATTACCCTGGGGACACAGTTCTCTGGGGCCAACGTCCTGACTTTC
v_call: TRBV20-1; j_call: TRBJ1-5; clone_size: once; d_call: -; cdr3_aa: CSAMPGGLNQPQHF; cdr3_nt: TGCAGTGCCATGCCGGGGGGGCTCAATCAGCCCCAGCATTTT
v_call: TRBV19; j_call: TRBJ1-2; clone_size: -; d_call: -; cdr3_aa: CATQVTRGLFDGYTF; cdr3_nt: TGTGCCACACAAGTGACACGGGGCCTATTCGATGGCTACACCTTC
v_call: TRBV2; j_call: TRBJ2-1; clone_size: once; d_call: TRBD1; cdr3_aa: CASRRGQANEQFF; cdr3_nt: TGTGCCAGCAGAAGGGGACAGGCTAATGAGCAGTTCTTC
v_call: TRBV5-4; j_call: TRBJ1-4; clone_size: -; d_call: -; cdr3_aa: CASSLEDGREKLFF; cdr3_nt: TGTGCCAGCAGCTTGGAAGACGGGAGGGAAAAACTGTTTTTT
v_call: TRBV9; j_call: TRBJ1-5; clone_size: -; d_call: TRBD1; cdr3_aa: CASSAGTGGQPQHF; cdr3_nt: TGTGCCAGCAGCGCTGGGACAGGGGGACAGCCCCAGCATTTT
v_call: TRBV6-5; j_call: TRBJ1-3; clone_size: -; d_call: TRBD1; cdr3_aa: CASSPTGGMNTIYF; cdr3_nt: TGTGCCAGCAGTCCAACAGGGGGAATGAACACCATATATTTT
v_call: TRBV6-2/TRBV6-3; j_call: TRBJ1-6; clone_size: -; d_call: -; cdr3_aa: CASSSEASGNSPLHF; cdr3_nt: TGTGCCAGCAGTTCCGAAGCGTCGGGGAATTCACCCCTCCACTTT
v_call: TRBV6-1; j_call: TRBJ2-6; clone_size: -; d_call: -; cdr3_aa: CASSVLGAAGANVLTF; cdr3_nt: TGTGCCAGCAGTGTCCTAGGGGCCGCTGGGGCCAACGTCCTGACTTTC
v_call: TRBV5-1; j_call: TRBJ2-5; clone_size: -; d_call: -; cdr3_aa: CASSLFPRSQETQYF; cdr3_nt: TGCGCCAGCAGCTTGTTCCCTCGTAGCCAGGAGACCCAGTACTTC
v_call: TRBV13; j_call: TRBJ2-5; clone_size: -; d_call: TRBD1; cdr3_aa: CASSSTYRGQAQETQYF; cdr3_nt: TGTGCCAGCAGCTCAACCTACAGGGGGCAGGCCCAAGAGACCCAGTACTTC
v_call: TRBV4-3; j_call: TRBJ2-3; clone_size: -; d_call: -; cdr3_aa: CASSQDRPQDTQYF; cdr3_nt: TGCGCCAGCAGCCAAGACCGGCCTCAAGATACGCAGTATTTT
v_call: TRBV5-4; j_call: TRBJ2-2; clone_size: few; d_call: -; cdr3_aa: CASSPGRANTGELFF; cdr3_nt: TGTGCCAGCAGCCCGGGTAGAGCGAACACCGGGGAGCTGTTTTTT
v_call: TRBV6-6; j_call: TRBJ1-1; clone_size: -; d_call: -; cdr3_aa: CASRPPGGTTEAFF; cdr3_nt: TGTGCCAGCAGACCTCCCGGGGGTACCACTGAAGCTTTCTTT
v_call: TRBV7-9; j_call: TRBJ2-5; clone_size: -; d_call: -; cdr3_aa: CASSLGSAVEETQYF; cdr3_nt: TGTGCCAGCAGCTTAGGATCAGCGGTAGAAGAGACCCAGTACTTC
v_call: TRBV5-1; j_call: TRBJ1-1; clone_size: -; d_call: TRBD1; cdr3_aa: CASSAWEGTGGSAFF; cdr3_nt: TGCGCCAGCAGCGCGTGGGAGGGGACAGGGGGAAGTGCTTTCTTT
v_call: TRBV20-1; j_call: TRBJ2-3; clone_size: -; d_call: -; cdr3_aa: CSASHRTEGDTQYF; cdr3_nt: TGCAGTGCTAGTCACCGCACCGAGGGAGATACGCAGTATTTT
v_call: TRBV20-1; j_call: TRBJ2-7; clone_size: -; d_call: -; cdr3_aa: CSAPGTYEQYF; cdr3_nt: TGCAGTGCACCTGGGACTTACGAGCAGTACTTC
v_call: TRBV6-1; j_call: TRBJ2-7; clone_size: -; d_call: TRBD2; cdr3_aa: CASITGGGDDEQYF; cdr3_nt: TGTGCCAGCATTACGGGGGGGGGCGACGACGAGCAGTACTTC
v_call: TRBV29-1; j_call: TRBJ2-1; clone_size: -; d_call: -; cdr3_aa: CSVGFYNEQFF; cdr3_nt: TGCAGCGTTGGATTCTACAATGAGCAGTTCTTC
v_call: TRBV6-2/TRBV6-3; j_call: TRBJ1-6; clone_size: -; d_call: -; cdr3_aa: CASSYEGNSPLHF; cdr3_nt: TGTGCCAGCAGTTACGAGGGGAATTCACCCCTCCACTTT
v_call: TRBV18; j_call: TRBJ1-1; clone_size: -; d_call: TRBD1; cdr3_aa: CASAVPGTVPAFF; cdr3_nt: TGTGCCAGCGCAGTTCCCGGGACAGTGCCAGCTTTCTTT
v_call: TRBV29-1; j_call: TRBJ1-1; clone_size: -; d_call: -; cdr3_aa: CTAHHNGDTEAFF; cdr3_nt: TGCACCGCTCATCATAATGGGGACACTGAAGCTTTCTTT
v_call: TRBV4-3; j_call: TRBJ2-7; clone_size: once; d_call: TRBD2; cdr3_aa: CASSQGLAVPYEQYF; cdr3_nt: TGCGCCAGCAGCCAAGGACTAGCGGTTCCCTACGAGCAGTACTTC
v_call: TRBV10-3; j_call: TRBJ2-5; clone_size: -; d_call: TRBD1; cdr3_aa: CAIGTGEETQYF; cdr3_nt: TGTGCCATCGGTACAGGGGAAGAGACCCAGTACTTC